Listed here is a single T cell receptor (beta chain). Its antigen is currently unknown. After removal of 4 bases from V and 0 bases from J, the junction contained 4 bases not matched to a gene. CDR3 size: 15 residues. CDR1 and CDR2 from the germline V gene are SGDLS and YYNGEE. Profiled with immunoSEQ multiplex PCR; TCRdb holds only in-frame clones, not every one. The table includes some 77,000 clones, about 90% detected once. This entry is derived from a study of graft-versus-host responses after intestinal transplantation. Overall study: As for transplant type, recipients had multivisceral, liver-intestinal, or isolated intestinal grafts.

Study findings and constraints: Detected in recipient marrow were GvH clones, some of which were first observed in ileum or blood. Declining HvG levels early post-transplant were linked to peak circulating GvH clone levels.

The sequencing used PBMCs, collected 98 days after intestinal transplantation. This chain links TRBV9 with TRBJ2-1; 7 positions agree with TRBD1. The clonotype comes from a human patient who received an intestinal transplant, so some T cells may come from the graft donor. The CDR3 sequence: CASSRTGSSYNEQFF. The CDR3 DNA reads as TGTGCCAGCAGCAGGACAGGTAGCTCCTACAATGAGCAGTTCTTC.